This TCR beta chain comes out of a study of T-cell reconstitution after alpha-beta-depleted transplantation in children. The CDR3 consists of 12 residues. Germline CDR1 is SGHVS and CDR2 is FQNEAQ. V was clipped by 4 bases and J by 3 bases, with 6 bases between them. This sample's TCRbeta library carried unique molecular identifier barcodes. A single record per CDR3 protein comes from TCRdb applying MiXCR to the PCR reads. The repertoire holds hundreds of thousands of distinct CDR3 sequences, with under 15% as singletons. The genes are TRBV7-8 and TRBJ2-5, with a tentative D call TRBD2 (5 bases). This specimen consisted of PBMCs from the stem cell graft donor, obtained from the stem cell graft. The receptor's source is a human donor who donated a stem cell graft to a child with combined immunodeficiency. The CDR3 coding sequence is TGTGCCAGCAGCTGGCGGGAAGAGACCCAGTACTTC. The encoded protein is CASSWREETQYF.